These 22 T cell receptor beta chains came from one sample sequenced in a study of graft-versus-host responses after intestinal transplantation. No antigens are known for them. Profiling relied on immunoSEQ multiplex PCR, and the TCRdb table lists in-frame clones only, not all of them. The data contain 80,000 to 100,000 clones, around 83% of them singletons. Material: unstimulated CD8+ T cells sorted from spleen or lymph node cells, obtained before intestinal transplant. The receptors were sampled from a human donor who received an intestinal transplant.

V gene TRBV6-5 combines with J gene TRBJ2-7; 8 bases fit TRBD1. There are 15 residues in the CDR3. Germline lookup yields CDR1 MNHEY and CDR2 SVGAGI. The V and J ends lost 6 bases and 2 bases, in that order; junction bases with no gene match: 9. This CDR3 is CASSPPGQVPYEQYF. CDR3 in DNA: TGTGCCAGCAGCCCACCGGGACAGGTTCCCTACGAGCAGTACTTC.

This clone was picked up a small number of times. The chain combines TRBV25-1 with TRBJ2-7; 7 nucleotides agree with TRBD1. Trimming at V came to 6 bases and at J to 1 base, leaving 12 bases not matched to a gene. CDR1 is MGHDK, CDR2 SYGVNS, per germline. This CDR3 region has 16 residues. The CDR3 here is CASRPGQWSPSYEQYF. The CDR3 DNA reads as TGTGCCAGCAGACCGGGACAGTGGTCCCCTTCCTACGAGCAGTACTTC.

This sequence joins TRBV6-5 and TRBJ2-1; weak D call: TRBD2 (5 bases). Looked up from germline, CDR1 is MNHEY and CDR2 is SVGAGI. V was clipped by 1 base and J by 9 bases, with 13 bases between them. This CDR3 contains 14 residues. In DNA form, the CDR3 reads TGTGCCAGCAGTTACTTAGACGGGGAAGGTGAGCAGTTCTTC. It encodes CASSYLDGEGEQFF.

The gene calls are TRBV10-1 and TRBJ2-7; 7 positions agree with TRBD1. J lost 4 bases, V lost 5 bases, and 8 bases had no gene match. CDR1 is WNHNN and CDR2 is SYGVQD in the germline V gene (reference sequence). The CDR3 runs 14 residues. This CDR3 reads CASSLTGSGYEQYF. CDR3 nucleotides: TGCGCCAGCAGTCTGACAGGGTCCGGTTACGAGCAGTACTTC.

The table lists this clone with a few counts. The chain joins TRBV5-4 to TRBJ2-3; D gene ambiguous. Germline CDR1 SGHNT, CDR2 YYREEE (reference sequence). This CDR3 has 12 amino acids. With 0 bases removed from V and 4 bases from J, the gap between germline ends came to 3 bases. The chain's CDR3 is CASSLAPDTQYF. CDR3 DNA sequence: TGTGCCAGCAGCTTGGCGCCAGATACGCAGTATTTT.

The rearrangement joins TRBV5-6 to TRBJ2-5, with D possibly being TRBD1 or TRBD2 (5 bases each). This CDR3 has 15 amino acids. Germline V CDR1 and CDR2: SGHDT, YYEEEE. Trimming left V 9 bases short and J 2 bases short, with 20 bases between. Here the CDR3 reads CATTRVGTGQETQYF. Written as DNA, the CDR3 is TGTGCCACTACGCGGGTAGGGACCGGTCAAGAGACCCAGTACTTC.

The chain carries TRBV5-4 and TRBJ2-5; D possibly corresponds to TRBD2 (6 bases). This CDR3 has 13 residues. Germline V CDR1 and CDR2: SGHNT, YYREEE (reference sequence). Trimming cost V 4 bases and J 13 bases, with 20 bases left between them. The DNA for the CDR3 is TGTGCCAGCAGCCCAGGCGGGGACCCGACTCCGTACTTC. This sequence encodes CASSPGGDPTPYF.

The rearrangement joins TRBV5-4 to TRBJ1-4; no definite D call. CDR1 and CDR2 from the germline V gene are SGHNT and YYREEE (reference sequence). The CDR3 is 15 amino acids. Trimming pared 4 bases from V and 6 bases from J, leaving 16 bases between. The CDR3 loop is CASSQVLWDDEKLFF. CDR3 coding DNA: TGTGCCAGCAGCCAGGTCCTCTGGGATGATGAAAAACTGTTTTTT.

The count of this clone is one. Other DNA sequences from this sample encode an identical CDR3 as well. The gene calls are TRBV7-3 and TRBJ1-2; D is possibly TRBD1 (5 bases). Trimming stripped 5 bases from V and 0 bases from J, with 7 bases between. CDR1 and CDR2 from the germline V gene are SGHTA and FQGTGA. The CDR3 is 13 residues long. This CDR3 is CASSLTANYGYTF. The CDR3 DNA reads TGTGCCAGCAGCCTGACAGCTAACTATGGCTACACCTTC. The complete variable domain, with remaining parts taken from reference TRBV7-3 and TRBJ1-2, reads GAGVSQTPSNKVTEKGKYVELRCDPISGHTALYWYRQSLGQGPEFLIYFQGTGAADDSGLPNDRFFAVRPEGSVSTLKIQRTERGDSAVYLCASSLTANYGYTFGSGTRLTVV.

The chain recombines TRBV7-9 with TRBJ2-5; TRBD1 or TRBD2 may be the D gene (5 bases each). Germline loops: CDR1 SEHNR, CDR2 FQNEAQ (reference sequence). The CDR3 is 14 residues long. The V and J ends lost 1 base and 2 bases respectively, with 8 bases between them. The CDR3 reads CASSLVWGQETQYF. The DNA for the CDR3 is TGTGCCAGCAGCTTAGTCTGGGGGCAAGAGACCCAGTACTTC.

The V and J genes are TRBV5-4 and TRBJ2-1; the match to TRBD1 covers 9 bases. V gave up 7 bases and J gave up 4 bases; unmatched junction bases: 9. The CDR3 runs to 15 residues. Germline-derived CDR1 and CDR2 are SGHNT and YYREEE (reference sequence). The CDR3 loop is CASLEGTGNYNEQFF. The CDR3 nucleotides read TGTGCCAGCTTGGAGGGGACAGGGAATTACAATGAGCAGTTCTTC.

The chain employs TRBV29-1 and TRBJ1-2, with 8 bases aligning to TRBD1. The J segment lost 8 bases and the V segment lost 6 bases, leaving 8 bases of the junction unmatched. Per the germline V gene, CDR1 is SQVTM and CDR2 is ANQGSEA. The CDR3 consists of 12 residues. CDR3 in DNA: TGCAGCGTCCCCGGACAGGGAGTGGGCTACACCTTC. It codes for CSVPGQGVGYTF.

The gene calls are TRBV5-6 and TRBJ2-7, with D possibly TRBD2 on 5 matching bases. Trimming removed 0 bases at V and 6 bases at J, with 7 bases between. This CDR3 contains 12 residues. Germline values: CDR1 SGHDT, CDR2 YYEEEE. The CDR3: CASSLEGGEQYF. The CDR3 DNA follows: TGTGCCAGCAGCTTGGAAGGAGGCGAGCAGTACTTC.

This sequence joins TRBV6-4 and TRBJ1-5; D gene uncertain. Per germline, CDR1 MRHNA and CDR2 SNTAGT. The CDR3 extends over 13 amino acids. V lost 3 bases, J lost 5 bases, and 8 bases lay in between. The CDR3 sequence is CASSEAPYQPQHF. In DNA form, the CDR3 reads TGTGCCAGCAGTGAGGCGCCATATCAGCCCCAGCATTTT.

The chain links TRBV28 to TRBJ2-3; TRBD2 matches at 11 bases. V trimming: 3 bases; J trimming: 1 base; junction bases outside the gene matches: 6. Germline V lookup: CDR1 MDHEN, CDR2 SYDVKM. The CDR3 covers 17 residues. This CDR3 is CASSLPSGRLGTDTQYF. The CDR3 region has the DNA TGTGCCAGCAGTTTGCCTAGCGGGAGGTTGGGCACAGATACGCAGTATTTT.

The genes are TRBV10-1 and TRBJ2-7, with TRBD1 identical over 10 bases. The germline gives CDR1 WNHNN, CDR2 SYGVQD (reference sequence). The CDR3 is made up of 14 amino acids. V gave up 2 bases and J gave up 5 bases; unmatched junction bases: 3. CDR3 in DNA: TGCGCCAGCAGTGAGGGGACAGGGGACCACGAGCAGTACTTC. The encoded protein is CASSEGTGDHEQYF.

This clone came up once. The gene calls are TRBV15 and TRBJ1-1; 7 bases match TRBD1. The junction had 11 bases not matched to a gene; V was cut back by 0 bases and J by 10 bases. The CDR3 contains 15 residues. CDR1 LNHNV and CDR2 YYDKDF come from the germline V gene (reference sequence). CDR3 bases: TGTGCCACCAGCAGAGACCCCGACAGGGATGGTGGAGCTTTCTTT. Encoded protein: CATSRDPDRDGGAFF.

CDR3: CASSYSSGADTQYF. In nucleotides, the CDR3 is TGTGCCAGCAGTTACTCGTCGGGGGCGGATACGCAGTATTTT. V usage is TRBV6-5 and J usage is TRBJ2-3; D possibly matches TRBD1 or TRBD2 (6 bases each). CDR1 is MNHEY and CDR2 is SVGAGI in the germline V gene. V gave up 0 bases and J gave up 6 bases, with 10 bases separating them. The CDR3 spans 14 residues.

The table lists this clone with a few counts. The CDR3 region is CASSYTAAGHDYEQYF. The CDR3 DNA reads TGTGCCAGCAGTTACACCGCGGCAGGGCACGACTACGAGCAGTACTTC. V gene TRBV6-5 combines with J gene TRBJ2-7; D is possibly TRBD1 (5 bases). Germline assignment: CDR1 MNHEY and CDR2 SVGAGI. Trimming took off 2 bases at V and 3 bases at J, with 17 bases between the two ends. The CDR3 consists of 16 residues.

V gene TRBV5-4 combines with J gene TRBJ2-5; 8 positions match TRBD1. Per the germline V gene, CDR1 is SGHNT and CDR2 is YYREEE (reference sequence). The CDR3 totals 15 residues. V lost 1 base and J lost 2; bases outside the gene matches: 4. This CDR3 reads CASSLTDRVQETQYF. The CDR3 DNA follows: TGTGCCAGCAGCTTGACGGACAGGGTGCAAGAGACCCAGTACTTC.

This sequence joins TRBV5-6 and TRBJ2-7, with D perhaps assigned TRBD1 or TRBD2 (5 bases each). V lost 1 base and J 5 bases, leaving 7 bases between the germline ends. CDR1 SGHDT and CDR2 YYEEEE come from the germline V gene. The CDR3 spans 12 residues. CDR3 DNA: TGTGCCAGCAGCTTGATGGGGGACGAGCAGTACTTC. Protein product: CASSLMGDEQYF. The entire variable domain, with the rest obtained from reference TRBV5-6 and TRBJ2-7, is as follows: DAGVTQSPTHLIKTRGQQVTLRCSPKSGHDTVSWYQQALGQGPQFIFQYYEEEERQRGNFPDRFSGHQFPNYSSELNVNALLLGDSALYLCASSLMGDEQYFGPGTRLTVT.

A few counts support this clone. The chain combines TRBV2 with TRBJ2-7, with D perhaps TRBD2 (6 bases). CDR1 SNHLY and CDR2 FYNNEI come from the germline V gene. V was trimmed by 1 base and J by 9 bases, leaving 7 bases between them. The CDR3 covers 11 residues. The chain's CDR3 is CASSEGGVQYF. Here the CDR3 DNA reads TGTGCCAGCAGTGAAGGGGGGGTGCAGTACTTC.